Each of the 19 T cell receptor beta chains below was sequenced from the same sample in a study of control samples from healthy donors and cancer patients (TCRdb year 2020). Library preparation was by the immunoSEQ multiplex PCR assay. This immuneACCESS table, as held by TCRdb, lists in-frame sequences with V and J called but not all clones. Of the missing ones, under half trace to an unresolved V gene in checked studies; the others have no known cause. The sample's table lists a count of about 190,000 clones. The top ten clonotypes cover approximately 2.2% of the sample. The sequenced material came from blood. The receptors here all came from a woman between 25 and 40 years old in good health.

The chain uses TRBV19 and TRBJ1-1; weak D call: TRBD1 (5 bases). The CDR3 has 14 amino acids. The V gene's germline CDR1 is LNHDA and CDR2 SQIVND (reference sequence). V lost 6 bases and J lost 5, with 16 bases in between. This chain's CDR3 is CASRPTGEWTEAFF. CDR3 sequence (DNA): TGTGCCAGTAGACCTACAGGAGAGTGGACTGAAGCTTTCTTT.

The CDR3 loop reads CASSRGWTGEKLFF. The CDR3 DNA follows: TGTGCCAGCAGCAGGGGGTGGACTGGTGAAAAACTGTTTTTT. The chain carries TRBV11-2 and TRBJ1-4, with a possible D match to TRBD1 (6 bases). Germline CDR1 reads SGHAT; CDR2 reads FQNNGV. This CDR3 comprises 14 residues. V was trimmed by 5 bases and J by 7 bases, leaving 14 bases between them.

The rearrangement joins TRBV20-1 to TRBJ1-6, with 7 bases aligning to TRBD1. J was trimmed by 7 bases and V by 3 bases; bases with no gene match: 3. The CDR3 has 13 amino acids. The germline V gene has CDR1 DFQATT and CDR2 SNEGSKA (reference sequence). The DNA of the CDR3 is TGCAGTGCTAGTGGGACAGCGAATTCACCCCTCCACTTT. Translating gives CSASGTANSPLHF.

The J gene is TRBJ2-3, the V gene TRBV6-5, with D perhaps TRBD1 or TRBD2 (5 bases each). This CDR3 has 13 residues. Germline CDR1 reads MNHEY; CDR2 reads SVGAGI. CDR3 protein: CVSTRDSTDTQYF. The DNA for the CDR3 is TGTGTCTCCACACGGGACAGCACAGATACGCAGTATTTT.

This chain joins TRBV10-1 and TRBJ2-4; TRBD2 aligns across 11 bases. J was trimmed by 6 bases and V by 5 bases; bases with no gene match: 12. The CDR3 sequence is 17 residues long. CDR1 WNHNN and CDR2 SYGVQD come from the germline V gene (reference sequence). The DNA for the CDR3 is TGCGCCAGCAGTCCCGGGACTAGCGGAGTCAACCTAAACATTCAGTACTTC. It is translated as CASSPGTSGVNLNIQYF.

The chain uses TRBV29-1 and TRBJ2-7; 10 bases fit TRBD2. CDR3 length equals 16 residues. V dropped 7 bases and J dropped 4; count of bases not matched to a gene: 16. Germline loops: CDR1 SQVTM, CDR2 ANQGSEA. CDR3 sequence: CSAVFFQRGGIYEQYF. The CDR3 DNA reads TGCAGCGCCGTATTTTTCCAGCGGGGGGGTATATACGAGCAGTACTTC.

The chain recombines TRBV5-1 with TRBJ2-7; 11 nucleotides agree with TRBD1. The CDR3 loop spans 17 amino acids. Germline V CDR1 and CDR2: SGHRS, YFSETQ. Trimming removed 0 bases from V and 1 base from J; junction bases left unmatched: 6. CDR3 nucleotides: TGCGCCAGCAGCTTGGGGGCCGGGACAGGGGGGTCCTACGAGCAGTACTTC. Its protein product is CASSLGAGTGGSYEQYF.

Points on this clone: This sample also contains other DNA sequences that code for the same CDR3. V is TRBV7-9 and J is TRBJ1-2; weak D call: TRBD1 (5 bases). There are 13 residues in the CDR3. From germline, CDR1 is SEHNR and CDR2 FQNEAQ (reference sequence). The ends were cut back, 5 bases at V and 2 bases at J, with 9 bases in the middle. The CDR3 is CASSPPGNYGYTF. DNA of the CDR3: TGTGCCAGCAGCCCCCCAGGGAACTATGGCTACACCTTC.

The chain employs TRBV19 and TRBJ2-1; possibly TRBD1 for D (6 bases). CDR3 length: 13 residues. The germline CDR1 and CDR2 sequences are LNHDA and SQIVND (reference sequence). V gave up 8 bases and J gave up 0 bases, with 8 bases separating them. In DNA form, the CDR3 reads TGTGCCAGTGGGGGCTTCTCCTACAATGAGCAGTTCTTC. Protein product: CASGGFSYNEQFF. Looking up the rest from reference TRBV19 and TRBJ2-1 gives the full variable domain: DGGITQSPKYLFRKEGQNVTLSCEQNLNHDAMYWYRQDPGQGLRLIYYSQIVNDFQKGDIAEGYSVSREKKESFPLTVTSAQKNPTAFYLCASGGFSYNEQFFGPGTRLTVL.

The V call is TRBV4-1, the J call TRBJ2-3; TRBD1 is a possible D gene (7 bases). The V end was cut by 4 bases, the J end by 4 bases, with 18 bases between. CDR1 and CDR2 from the germline V gene are MGHRA and YSYEKL. The CDR3 totals 16 residues. The CDR3 loop is CASSRVGGQLADTQYF. DNA of the CDR3: TGCGCCAGCAGCCGCGTCGGGGGACAGTTGGCAGATACGCAGTATTTT.

The chain employs TRBV7-2 and TRBJ1-2; 8 bases agree with TRBD1. Germline V lookup: CDR1 SGHTA, CDR2 FQGNSA. V gave up 4 bases and J gave up 1 base; unmatched junction bases: 2. The CDR3 consists of 14 residues. The CDR3 here is CASSSDRGNYGYTF. The CDR3, as DNA: TGTGCCAGCAGCTCAGACAGGGGTAACTATGGCTACACCTTC.

The chain employs TRBV19 and TRBJ1-5; D uncertain. Trimming removed 1 base from V and 6 bases from J, with 7 bases in between. The CDR3 totals 13 residues. Germline values: CDR1 LNHDA, CDR2 SQIVND (reference sequence). CDR3 sequence (DNA): TGTGCCAGTAGTATAGTAAAGCGTCAGCCCCAGCATTTT. Residues: CASSIVKRQPQHF.

The V gene is TRBV28, the J gene TRBJ1-1; weak D call: TRBD1 (6 bases). CDR1 and CDR2 (germline): MDHEN, SYDVKM. With 7 bases removed from V and 7 bases from J, the gap between germline ends came to 22 bases. This CDR3 region has 15 residues. In nucleotides, the CDR3 is TGTGCCAGCAACGAGATGGGGGGCGCGGGAATTGAAGCTTTCTTT. It codes for CASNEMGGAGIEAFF.

The chain combines TRBV27 with TRBJ1-1, with 7 bases fitting TRBD1. With V trimmed by 6 bases and J by 5 bases, 6 bases remained unmatched. CDR1 and CDR2 (germline): MNHEY, SMNVEV (reference sequence). The CDR3 has 13 amino acids. The CDR3 sequence is CASSNRGRTEAFF. The CDR3 DNA is TGTGCCAGCAGCAACAGGGGTCGTACTGAAGCTTTCTTT.

The chain employs TRBV7-8 and TRBJ1-4, with D unresolved. The CDR3 is made up of 19 amino acids. CDR1 and CDR2 from the germline V gene are SGHVS and FQNEAQ. Trimming left V 2 bases short and J 0 bases short, with 19 bases between. This CDR3 reads CASSLIVRGGGATNEKLFF. Here the CDR3 DNA reads TGTGCCAGCAGCTTAATAGTTCGGGGTGGTGGAGCAACTAATGAAAAACTGTTTTTT.

The chain combines TRBV5-5 with TRBJ2-4, with TRBD1 as a possible D gene (5 bases). CDR1 SGHKS and CDR2 YYEKEE come from the germline V gene (reference sequence). This CDR3 contains 13 residues. V lost 5 bases, J lost 7 bases, and 13 bases lay in between. CDR3 sequence reads: CASRKWTSNIQYF. CDR3 sequence (DNA): TGTGCCAGCAGAAAATGGACATCCAACATTCAGTACTTC. Full variable domain (remainder filled in from reference TRBV5-5 and TRBJ2-4): DAGVTQSPTHLIKTRGQQVTLRCSPISGHKSVSWYQQVLGQGPQFIFQYYEKEERGRGNFPDRFSARQFPNYSSELNVNALLLGDSALYLCASRKWTSNIQYFGAGTRLSVL.

The gene calls are TRBV5-6 and TRBJ2-3; perhaps TRBD1 as D (5 bases). Trimming stripped 2 bases from V and 3 bases from J, with 13 bases between. There are 15 residues in the CDR3. Germline V lookup: CDR1 SGHDT, CDR2 YYEEEE. The DNA for the CDR3 is TGTGCCAGCAGCTTTTCCGTCCAGGGAACAGATACGCAGTATTTT. Amino acids: CASSFSVQGTDTQYF.

The chain uses TRBV11-3 and TRBJ2-5; D is perhaps TRBD2 (6 bases). Trimming left V 5 bases short and J 1 base short, with 8 bases between. In germline, CDR1 is SGHNT, CDR2 YENEEA. CDR3 length: 13 amino acids. The CDR3 DNA is TGTGCCAGCAGCGCCGGGGGCCAAGAGACCCAGTACTTC. Protein: CASSAGGQETQYF. Based on the CDR3 plus reference TRBV11-3 and TRBJ2-5, the full variable domain is EAGVVQSPRYKIIEKKQPVAFWCNPISGHNTLYWYLQNLGQGPELLIRYENEEAVDDSQLPKDRFSAERLKGVDSTLKIQPAELGDSAVYLCASSAGGQETQYFGPGTRLLVL.

The chain recombines TRBV4-2 with TRBJ1-2, with D perhaps TRBD1 (6 bases). The CDR3 contains 14 residues. Germline CDR1 LGHNA, CDR2 YNFKEQ. V lost 0 bases and J lost 6, with 11 bases in between. CDR3 sequence reads: CASSQEKGGDGYTF. In DNA, the CDR3 is TGTGCCAGCAGCCAAGAAAAGGGGGGCGATGGCTACACCTTC.